This T cell receptor beta chain was found in a study of cytotoxic CD8 clonotypes in ibrutinib-treated CLL. Across the whole study: By median roughly 68 months, 12 had progressed and approximately 15 stayed remitted; responses had been 2 complete and roughly 25 partial.

Points on this clone: The antigen remains undetermined.

The data were produced by immunoSEQ multiplex PCR, yet TCRdb's version contains in-frame clones alone and is incomplete. The repertoire holds 130,000 to 150,000 clones, with around three quarters as singletons. Between the trimmed V and J ends, which lost 3 bases and 4 bases, there was a span of 6 bases. The CDR3 spans 13 residues. Germline loops: CDR1 MDHEN, CDR2 SYDVKM. Broader study findings: Public clonotypes (which were uncommon) either contracted or remained stable on treatment. An increase in clonality occurred at ibrutinib response, followed by a return toward baseline at progression. Sustained-remission and progressing patients were not sampled at matched times.

This sequence originates from a human donor with chronic lymphocytic leukemia. Here the sequenced sample was PBMCs, taken after 12 months of ibrutinib treatment. The rearrangement links TRBV28 to TRBJ1-4; no clear D. CDR3 DNA sequence: TGTGCCAGCAGTTTCGGCCTTAATGAAAAACTGTTTTTT. Its translation: CASSFGLNEKLFF.